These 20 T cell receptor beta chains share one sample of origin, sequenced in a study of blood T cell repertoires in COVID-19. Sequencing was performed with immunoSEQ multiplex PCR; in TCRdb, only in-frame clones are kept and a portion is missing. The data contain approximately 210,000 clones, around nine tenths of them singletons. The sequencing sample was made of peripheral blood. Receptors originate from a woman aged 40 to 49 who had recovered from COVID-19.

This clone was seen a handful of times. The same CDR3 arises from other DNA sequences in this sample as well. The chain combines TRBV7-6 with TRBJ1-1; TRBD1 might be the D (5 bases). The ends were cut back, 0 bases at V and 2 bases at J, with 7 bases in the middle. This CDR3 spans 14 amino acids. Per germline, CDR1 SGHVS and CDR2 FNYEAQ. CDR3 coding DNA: TGTGCCAGCAGCTTAGCCGGGGGTAACACTGAAGCTTTCTTT. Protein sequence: CASSLAGGNTEAFF.

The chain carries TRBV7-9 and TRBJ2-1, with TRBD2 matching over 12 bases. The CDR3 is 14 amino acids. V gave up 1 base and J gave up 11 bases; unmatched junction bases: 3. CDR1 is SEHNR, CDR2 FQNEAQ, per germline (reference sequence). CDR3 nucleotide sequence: TGTGCCAGCAGCTTAGGGACTAGCGGGATTAAGCAGTTCTTC. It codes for CASSLGTSGIKQFF.

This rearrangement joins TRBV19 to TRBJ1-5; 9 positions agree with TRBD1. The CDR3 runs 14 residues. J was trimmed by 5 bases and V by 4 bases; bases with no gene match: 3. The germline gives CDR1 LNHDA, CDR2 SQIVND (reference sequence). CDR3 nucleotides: TGTGCCAGTAGTACGACAGGGGGGGATCAGCCCCAGCATTTT. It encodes CASSTTGGDQPQHF.

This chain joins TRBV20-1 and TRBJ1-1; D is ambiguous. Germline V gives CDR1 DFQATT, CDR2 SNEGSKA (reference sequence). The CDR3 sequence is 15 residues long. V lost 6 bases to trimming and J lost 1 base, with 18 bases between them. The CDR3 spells CSASESGPSNTEAFF. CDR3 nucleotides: TGCAGTGCCAGTGAGAGCGGCCCATCGAACACTGAAGCTTTCTTT.

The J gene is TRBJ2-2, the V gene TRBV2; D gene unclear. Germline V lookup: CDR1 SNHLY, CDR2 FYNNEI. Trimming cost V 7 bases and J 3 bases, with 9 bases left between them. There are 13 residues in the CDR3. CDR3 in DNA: TGTGCCAGCAAATTCTCGGACACCGGGGAGCTGTTTTTT. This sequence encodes CASKFSDTGELFF.

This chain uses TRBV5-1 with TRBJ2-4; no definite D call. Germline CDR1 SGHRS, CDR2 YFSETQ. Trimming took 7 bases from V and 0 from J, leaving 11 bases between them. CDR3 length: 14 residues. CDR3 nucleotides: TGCGCCAGCCGACTCCGTCTAGCCAAAAACATTCAGTACTTC. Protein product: CASRLRLAKNIQYF. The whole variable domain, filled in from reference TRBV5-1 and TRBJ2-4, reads KAGVTQTPRYLIKTRGQQVTLSCSPISGHRSVSWYQQTPGQGLQFLFEYFSETQRNKGNFPGRFSGRQFSNSRSEMNVSTLELGDSALYLCASRLRLAKNIQYFGAGTRLSVL.

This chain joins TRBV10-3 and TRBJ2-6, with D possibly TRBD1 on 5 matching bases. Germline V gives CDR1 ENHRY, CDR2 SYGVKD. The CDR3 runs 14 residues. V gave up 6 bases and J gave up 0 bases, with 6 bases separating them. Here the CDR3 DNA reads TGTGCCATCAGAGGGGACTCTGGGGCCAACGTCCTGACTTTC. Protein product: CAIRGDSGANVLTF.

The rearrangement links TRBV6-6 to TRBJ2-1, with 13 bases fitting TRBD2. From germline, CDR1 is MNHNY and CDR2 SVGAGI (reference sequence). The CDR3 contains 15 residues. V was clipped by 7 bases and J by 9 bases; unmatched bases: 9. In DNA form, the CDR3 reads TGTGCCAGCACCGACGGGACTAGCGGGAATAGTGAGCAGTTCTTC. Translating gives CASTDGTSGNSEQFF.

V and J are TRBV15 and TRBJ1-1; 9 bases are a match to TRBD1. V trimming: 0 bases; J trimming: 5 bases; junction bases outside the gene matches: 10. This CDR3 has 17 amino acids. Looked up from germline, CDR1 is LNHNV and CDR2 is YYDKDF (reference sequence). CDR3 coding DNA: TGTGCCACCAGCAGAGATCACGGACAGGGGCGGGGGACTGAAGCTTTCTTT. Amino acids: CATSRDHGQGRGTEAFF.

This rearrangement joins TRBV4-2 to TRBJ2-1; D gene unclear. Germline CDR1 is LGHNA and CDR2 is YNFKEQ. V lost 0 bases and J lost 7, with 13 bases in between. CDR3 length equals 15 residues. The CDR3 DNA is TGTGCCAGCAGCCAAGATGGGCAGCCTGGGAATGAGCAGTTCTTC. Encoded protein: CASSQDGQPGNEQFF.

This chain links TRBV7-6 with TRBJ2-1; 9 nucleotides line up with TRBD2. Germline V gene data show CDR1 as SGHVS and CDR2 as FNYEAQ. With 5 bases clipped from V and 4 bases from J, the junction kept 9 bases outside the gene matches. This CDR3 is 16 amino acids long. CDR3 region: CASSAGRLAEYNEQFF. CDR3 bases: TGTGCCAGCAGCGCCGGAAGACTAGCGGAGTACAATGAGCAGTTCTTC.

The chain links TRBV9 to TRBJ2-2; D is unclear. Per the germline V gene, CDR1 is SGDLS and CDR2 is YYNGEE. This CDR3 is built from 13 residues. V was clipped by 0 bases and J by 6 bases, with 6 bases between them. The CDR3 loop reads CASSVVGPGELFF. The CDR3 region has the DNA TGTGCCAGCAGCGTAGTTGGGCCCGGGGAGCTGTTTTTT.

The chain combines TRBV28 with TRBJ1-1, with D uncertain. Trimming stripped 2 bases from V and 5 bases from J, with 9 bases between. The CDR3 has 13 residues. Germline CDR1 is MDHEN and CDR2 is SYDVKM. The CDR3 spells CASSLIAGTEAFF. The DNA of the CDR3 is TGTGCCAGCAGTTTAATTGCAGGAACTGAAGCTTTCTTT.

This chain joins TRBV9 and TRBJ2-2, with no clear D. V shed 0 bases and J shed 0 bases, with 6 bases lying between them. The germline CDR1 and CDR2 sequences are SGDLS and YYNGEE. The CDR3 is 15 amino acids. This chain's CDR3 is CASSVVATNTGELFF. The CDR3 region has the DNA TGTGCCAGCAGCGTAGTTGCTACGAACACCGGGGAGCTGTTTTTT.

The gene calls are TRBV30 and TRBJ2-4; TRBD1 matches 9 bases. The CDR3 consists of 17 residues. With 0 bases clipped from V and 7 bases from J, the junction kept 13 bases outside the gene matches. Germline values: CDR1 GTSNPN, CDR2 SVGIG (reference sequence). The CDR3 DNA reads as TGTGCCTGGAGTGTAGACAGGGGGAGAATAGCCCGTAACATTCAGTACTTC. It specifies CAWSVDRGRIARNIQYF.

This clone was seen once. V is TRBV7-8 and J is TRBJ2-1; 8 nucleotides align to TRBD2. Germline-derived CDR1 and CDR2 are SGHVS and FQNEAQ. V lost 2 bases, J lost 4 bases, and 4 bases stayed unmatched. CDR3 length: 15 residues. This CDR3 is CASSLNSGRYNEQFF. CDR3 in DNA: TGTGCCAGCAGCTTAAACAGCGGGAGATACAATGAGCAGTTCTTC.

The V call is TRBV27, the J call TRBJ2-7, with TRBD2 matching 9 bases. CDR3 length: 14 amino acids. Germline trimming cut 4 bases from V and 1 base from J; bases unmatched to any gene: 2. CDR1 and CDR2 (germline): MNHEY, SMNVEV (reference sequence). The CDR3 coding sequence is TGTGCCAGCAGTTCGAGCGGGAGGTCCTACGAGCAGTACTTC. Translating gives CASSSSGRSYEQYF.

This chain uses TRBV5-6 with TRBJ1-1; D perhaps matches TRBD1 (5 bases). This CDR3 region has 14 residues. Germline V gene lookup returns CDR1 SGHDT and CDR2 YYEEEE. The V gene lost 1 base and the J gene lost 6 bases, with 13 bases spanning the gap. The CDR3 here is CASSLPQGVAEAFF. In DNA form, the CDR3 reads TGTGCCAGCAGCTTGCCCCAGGGCGTCGCTGAAGCTTTCTTT.

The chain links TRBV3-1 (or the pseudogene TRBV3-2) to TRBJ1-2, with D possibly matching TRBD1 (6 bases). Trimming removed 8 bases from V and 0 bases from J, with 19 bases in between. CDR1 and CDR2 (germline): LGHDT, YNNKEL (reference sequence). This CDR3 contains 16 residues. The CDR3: CASRPSLGQSNYGYTF. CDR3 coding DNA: TGTGCCAGCCGCCCTTCGTTAGGACAGTCTAACTATGGCTACACCTTC.

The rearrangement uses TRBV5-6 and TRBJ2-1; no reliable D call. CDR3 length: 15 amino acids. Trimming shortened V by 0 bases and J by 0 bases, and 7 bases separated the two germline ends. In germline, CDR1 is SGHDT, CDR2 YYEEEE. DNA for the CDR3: TGTGCCAGCAGCTTGGCGGCGGACTCCTACAATGAGCAGTTCTTC. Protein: CASSLAADSYNEQFF.